This T cell receptor (beta chain) is drawn from a study of response to subunit inactivated influenza vaccine. General study findings and limits: Each seasonal flu vaccination may recruit only limited new T cells, authors suggested.

TCRdb re-called the RT-PCR reads through MiXCR, storing one row per CDR3 protein. The repertoire holds around 530,000 distinct CDR3 sequences, with approximately 15% as singletons. Trimming left V 0 bases short and J 8 bases short, with 16 bases between. Germline V lookup: CDR1 SGDLS, CDR2 YYNGEE. This CDR3 region has 15 residues. This clonotype showed up just a few times. The antigen remains unidentified. This TCR derives from a man aged 45-69 years who received an inactivated influenza vaccine. The source was CD4+ T cells sorted from PBMCs, collected around 25 months after vaccination. J is TRBJ2-3 and V is TRBV9, with D possibly being TRBD2 (6 bases). The CDR3 DNA reads TGTGCCAGCAGCGTAGAGGCCCTTGGAGGGGCTACGCAGTATTTT. Its translation: CASSVEALGGATQYF.